The rows below give T cell receptor beta chains drawn from one sample of a study of human T cells and chemical hapten exposure. In TCRdb, the RACE reads were re-called with MiXCR into one record per CDR3 protein. This sample has tens of thousands of distinct CDR3 sequences; about 10% occur once, and the top ten carry around 4.5%. Here the sequenced sample was whole blood, taken in connection with sensitization to the hapten diphenylcyclopropenone (DPC). These receptor sequences come from a woman aged 50 to 60 with alopecia areata. Some clones in this sample may be carry-over from other donors' samples. Both conserved end residues are part of each CDR3. The D gene is left open where the match is weak. Size tells how often a clone was seen (once, few, many) or the class of an expanded clone, and some rows leave it out.

.,TRBV29-1,.,TRBJ2-3,CSVGKEGAVRTDTQYF,TGCAGCGTTGGTAAGGAGGGCGCAGTGAGGACAGATACGCAGTATTTT
.,TRBV7-9,few,TRBJ2-7,CASSSDITGSYEQYF,TGTGCCAGCAGCTCGGACATTACAGGTTCCTACGAGCAGTACTTC
.,TRBV20-1,many,TRBJ2-3,CSASPAPSAQYF,TGCAGTGCTAGTCCAGCCCCCTCAGCGCAGTATTTT
TRBD2,TRBV7-2,few,TRBJ2-1,CASSPGGGNEQFF,TGTGCCAGCAGTCCCGGGGGAGGGAATGAGCAGTTCTTC
.,TRBV19,many,TRBJ2-1,CASSVQAGEAIEQFF,TGTGCCAGTAGTGTACAGGCGGGCGAGGCAATTGAGCAGTTCTTC
.,TRBV6-2/TRBV6-3,many,TRBJ2-6,CASSSAQRSSGANVLTF,TGTGCCAGCAGTTCAGCTCAGCGATCCTCTGGGGCCAACGTCCTGACTTTC
.,TRBV19,many,TRBJ2-7,CASTTKGSPFEQYF,TGTGCCAGTACTACAAAAGGCTCACCCTTCGAGCAGTACTTC
.,TRBV6-5,few,TRBJ1-2,CASKGDWPSYGYTF,TGTGCCAGCAAGGGGGATTGGCCCAGCTATGGCTACACCTTC
.,TRBV6-5,many,TRBJ2-7,CASKGYRYEQYF,TGTGCCAGCAAGGGGTATCGGTACGAGCAGTACTTC
TRBD1,TRBV29-1,many,TRBJ1-1,CSVEDRVTEAFF,TGCAGCGTTGAGGACAGGGTCACTGAAGCTTTCTTT
.,TRBV28,many,TRBJ1-5,CASSLTGQPQHF,TGTGCCAGCAGCCTCACAGGTCAGCCCCAGCATTTT
TRBD1,TRBV19,few,TRBJ1-3,CATGTGPSGNTIYF,TGTGCCACCGGGACAGGGCCCTCTGGAAACACCATATATTTT
.,TRBV7-2,.,TRBJ1-5,CASSLATVQPQHF,TGTGCCAGCAGCTTAGCCACGGTTCAGCCCCAGCATTTT
TRBD1,TRBV6-5,many,TRBJ1-1,CASSRLYTGAFTEAFF,TGTGCCAGCAGCCGTCTTTATACAGGGGCGTTCACTGAAGCTTTCTTT
.,TRBV27,.,TRBJ2-2,CASSWDSLNTGELFF,TGTGCCAGCAGTTGGGACTCCCTGAACACCGGGGAGCTGTTTTTT
.,TRBV7-2,few,TRBJ2-1,CASSLVATSSYNEQFF,TGTGCCAGCAGCTTAGTGGCCACCAGCTCCTACAATGAACAGTTCTTC
.,TRBV12-3/TRBV12-4,many,TRBJ1-3,CASNQGSGNTIYF,TGTGCCAGCAACCAGGGTTCTGGAAACACCATATATTTT
.,TRBV4-1,.,TRBJ2-1,CASSRPLHPYNEQFF,TGCGCCAGCAGCCGCCCCCTTCACCCTTACAATGAGCAGTTCTTC
.,TRBV29-1,many,TRBJ1-2,CSVEASGGTNYGYTF,TGCAGCGTTGAAGCGTCGGGGGGTACTAACTATGGCTACACCTTC
.,TRBV11-2,many,TRBJ1-1,CASSLVGQGNTEAFF,TGTGCCAGCAGCTTAGTCGGTCAGGGGAACACTGAAGCTTTCTTT
.,TRBV11-2,many,TRBJ2-1,CASSLLVVVYDEQFF,TGTGCCAGCAGCTTATTAGTAGTTGTTTACGATGAGCAGTTCTTC
.,TRBV7-2,.,TRBJ2-3,CASEPKRFSTDTQYF,TGTGCCAGCGAACCCAAGCGGTTCTCCACAGATACGCAGTATTTT
.,TRBV20-1,few,TRBJ2-4,CSASRPLAKNIQYF,TGCAGTGCTTCACGACCTCTAGCCAAAAACATTCAGTACTTC
TRBD2,TRBV28,many,TRBJ2-7,CASSIVAGETYEQYF,TGTGCCAGCAGTATAGTAGCGGGAGAAACCTACGAGCAGTACTTC
.,TRBV5-4,many,TRBJ1-1,CASSEGGLNTEAFF,TGTGCCAGCAGCGAGGGGGGTCTGAACACTGAAGCTTTCTTT
.,TRBV11-3,many,TRBJ2-3,CASSLDGLRTDTQYF,TGTGCCAGCAGCTTGGATGGCCTTCGGACGGATACGCAGTATTTT
TRBD2,TRBV7-2,few,TRBJ2-3,CGTSGRAGGTDTQYF,TGTGGAACTAGCGGGAGGGCCGGGGGGACAGATACGCAGTATTTT
.,TRBV3-1,.,TRBJ1-6,CASSQDGARSNSPLHF,TGTGCCAGCAGCCAAGATGGCGCACGGTCTAATTCACCCCTCCACTTT
.,TRBV5-6,few,TRBJ2-7,CASSSSPYEQYF,TGTGCCAGCAGCTCAAGCCCCTACGAGCAGTACTTC
.,TRBV29-1,.,TRBJ2-1,CSSKQGSPYNEQFF,TGCAGCTCTAAACAGGGATCCCCTTACAATGAGCAGTTCTTC